Listed here are 10 T cell receptor beta chains from one sample, sequenced in a study of low-dose radiotherapy and immunotherapy resistance in tumors. Time point: before trial treatment. With a V-primer adapter and a constant-region primer, TCRs were amplified for approximately 19 PCR cycles. MiXCR was run by TCRdb on the reads, yielding one entry per CDR3 protein. This sample has roughly 46,000 distinct CDR3 sequences, with 12% found just once. The sequencing here drew on PBMCs, taken before treatment. These receptors all stem from a female donor with ovarian cancer.

This clonotype was found many times. This sequence joins TRBV6-6 and TRBJ1-1; TRBD1 is a possible D gene (5 bases). This CDR3 has 13 amino acids. Germline lookup yields CDR1 MNHNY and CDR2 SVGAGI (reference sequence). The ends were cut back, 2 bases at V and 10 bases at J, with 14 bases in the middle. The CDR3 spells CASSYPPLGVAFF. The CDR3 DNA is TGTGCCAGCAGTTACCCTCCGTTAGGGGTAGCTTTCTTT.

Many counts were recorded for this clonotype. This chain's CDR3 is CASSRLLRRGRSTGELFF. The CDR3 coding sequence is TGTGCCAGCAGTAGACTCCTACGGAGGGGGCGTAGCACCGGGGAGCTGTTTTTT. The chain links TRBV6-5 to TRBJ2-2, with D possibly TRBD1 on 7 matching bases. CDR3 length equals 18 residues. The germline V gene encodes CDR1 MNHEY and CDR2 SVGAGI. V shed 5 bases and J shed 4 bases, with 23 bases lying between them.

There are many counts of this clonotype. J is TRBJ1-5 and V is TRBV10-3; D unresolved. The CDR3 contains 13 residues. Germline assignment: CDR1 ENHRY and CDR2 SYGVKD. The germline V and J ends were trimmed by 6 bases and 7 bases, with 13 bases remaining between them. CDR3 sequence: CAIRDIVGQPQHF. The CDR3 bases are TGTGCCATCAGAGATATAGTTGGGCAGCCCCAGCATTTT.

The chain links TRBV28 to TRBJ1-2, with D maybe TRBD1 (6 bases). Germline-derived CDR1 and CDR2 are MDHEN and SYDVKM. V was cut by 5 bases and J by 14 bases, with 15 bases left in between. This CDR3 has 11 residues. The DNA for the CDR3 is TGTGCCAGCAGTAACGGTCAAACAGGGACCTTC. Translating it yields CASSNGQTGTF.

In this sample, this clonotype turned up many times. V gene TRBV12-3 or TRBV12-4 combines with J gene TRBJ2-3; 9 nucleotides match TRBD2. This CDR3 spans 13 amino acids. V was clipped by 6 bases and J by 8 bases; unmatched bases: 6. The CDR3 coding sequence is TGTGCCAGCAGGGGTAGCGGGGGTGGTACGCAGTATTTT. It translates to CASRGSGGGTQYF.

This clonotype was seen at least ten times. V and J are TRBV5-8 and TRBJ1-2; D is uncertain. Between the trimmed V and J ends, which lost 4 bases and 2 bases, there was a span of 3 bases. The CDR3 totals 11 residues. CDR1 SGHTS and CDR2 YDEGEE come from the germline V gene. CDR3 loop: CASSNNYGYTF. Here the CDR3 DNA reads TGTGCCAGCAGCAACAACTATGGCTACACCTTC.

This clonotype was detected many times. The V call is TRBV20-1, the J call TRBJ1-1; tentatively, D is TRBD1 (5 bases). CDR3 length: 12 amino acids. The V gene lost 0 bases and the J gene lost 11 bases, with 13 bases spanning the gap. Germline CDR1 reads DFQATT; CDR2 reads SNEGSKA (reference sequence). CDR3 sequence: CSARDPGREAFF. The CDR3 nucleotides read TGCAGTGCTAGAGATCCGGGGCGGGAGGCTTTCTTT.

At least ten counts were recorded for this clonotype. The chain has TRBV4-1 and TRBJ1-1; D ambiguous. V lost 1 base and J lost 1, with 13 bases in between. CDR1 and CDR2 from the germline V gene are MGHRA and YSYEKL. The CDR3 contains 16 residues. The CDR3 here is CASSQVSAPKNTEAFF. The CDR3 DNA is TGCGCCAGCAGCCAAGTTTCGGCCCCCAAGAACACTGAAGCTTTCTTT.

This clonotype was recorded at least ten times. V is TRBV7-9 and J is TRBJ1-2, with 9 bases fitting TRBD1. The CDR3 totals 16 residues. The junction had 5 bases not matched to a gene; V was cut back by 2 bases and J by 1 base. CDR1 and CDR2 from the germline V gene are SEHNR and FQNEAQ (reference sequence). DNA for the CDR3: TGTGCCAGCAGCTTACCCCGACAGGGGGTTAACTATGGCTACACCTTC. This gives the protein CASSLPRQGVNYGYTF.

This clonotype has a count of ten or more. The V call is TRBV11-2, the J call TRBJ2-2; D perhaps matches TRBD2 (6 bases). The CDR3 consists of 17 residues. CDR1 is SGHAT and CDR2 is FQNNGV in the germline V gene. The germline V and J ends were trimmed by 0 bases and 4 bases, with 15 bases remaining between them. Here the CDR3 reads CASSLEKTRVSTGELFF. DNA for the CDR3: TGTGCCAGCAGCTTAGAGAAGACTAGGGTATCCACCGGGGAGCTGTTTTTT.